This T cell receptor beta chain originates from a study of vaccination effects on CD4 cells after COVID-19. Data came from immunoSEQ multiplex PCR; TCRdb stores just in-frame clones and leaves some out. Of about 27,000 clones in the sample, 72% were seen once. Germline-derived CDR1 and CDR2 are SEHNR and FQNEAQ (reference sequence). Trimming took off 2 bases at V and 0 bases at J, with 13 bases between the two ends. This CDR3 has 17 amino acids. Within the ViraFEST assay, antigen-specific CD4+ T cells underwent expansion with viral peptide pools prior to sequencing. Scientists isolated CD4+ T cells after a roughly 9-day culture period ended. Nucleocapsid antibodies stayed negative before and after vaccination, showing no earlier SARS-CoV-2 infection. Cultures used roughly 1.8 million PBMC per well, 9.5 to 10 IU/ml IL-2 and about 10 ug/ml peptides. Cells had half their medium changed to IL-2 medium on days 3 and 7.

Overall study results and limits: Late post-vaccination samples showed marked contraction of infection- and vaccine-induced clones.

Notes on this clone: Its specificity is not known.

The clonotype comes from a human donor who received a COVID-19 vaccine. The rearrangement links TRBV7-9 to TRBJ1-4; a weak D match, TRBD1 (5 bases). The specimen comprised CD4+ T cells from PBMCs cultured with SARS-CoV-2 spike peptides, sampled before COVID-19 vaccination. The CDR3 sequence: CASSLTGGDTTNEKLFF. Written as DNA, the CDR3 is TGTGCCAGCAGCTTAACCGGGGGGGATACAACTAATGAAAAACTGTTTTTT.